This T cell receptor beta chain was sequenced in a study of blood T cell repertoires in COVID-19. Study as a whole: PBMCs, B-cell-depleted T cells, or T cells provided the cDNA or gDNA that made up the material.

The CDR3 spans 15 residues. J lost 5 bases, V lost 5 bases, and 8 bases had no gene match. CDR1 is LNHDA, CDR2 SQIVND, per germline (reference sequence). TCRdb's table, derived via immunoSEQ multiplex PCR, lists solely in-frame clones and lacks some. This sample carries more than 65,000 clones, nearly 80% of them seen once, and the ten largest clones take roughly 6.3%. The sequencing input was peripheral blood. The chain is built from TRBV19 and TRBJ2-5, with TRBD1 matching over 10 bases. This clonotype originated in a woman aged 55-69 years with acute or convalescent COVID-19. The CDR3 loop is CASSPDRGYLETQYF. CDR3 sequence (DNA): TGTGCCAGTAGTCCGGACAGGGGGTATTTGGAGACCCAGTACTTC.